The T cell receptor (beta chain) described here comes from a study of blood T cell repertoires in COVID-19. In the study overall: COVID-19 samples from acute and convalescent phases originated in the United States, Italy and Spain. Sample material is recorded as cDNA or gDNA derived from T cells, B-cell-depleted T cells, or PBMCs.

In terms of age and location, participants ranged from roughly 18 to 90 years and lived in about two dozen US areas. V was cut by 10 bases and J by 5 bases, with 11 bases left in between. The CDR3 loop spans 11 amino acids. Germline V gene data show CDR1 as MNHEY and CDR2 as SVGAGI. In the study's own analysis: For nucleated cells, counts were estimated from reference gene primer amplification. Data came from immunoSEQ multiplex PCR; TCRdb stores just in-frame clones and leaves some out. That table supplies the V and J calls and clone size; D and trimming were determined from the DNA. The sample has some 190,000 clones; roughly three quarters are singletons.

The TCR comes from a man aged 55 to 70 who had been exposed to COVID-19. Sequenced input: PBMCs or T cells enriched from blood (not recorded which). This chain connects TRBV6-5 to TRBJ1-1; D is uncertain. The CDR3 coding sequence is TGTGCCACCGTGGTCGGGACTGAAGCTTTCTTT. As protein: CATVVGTEAFF.